Below, 8 T cell receptor beta chains from the same sample are listed, as sequenced in a study of CD8+ T cells in alopecia areata. As to treatment: oral pan-JAK inhibitor, 5-10 mg twice daily. Extracted RNA was reverse transcribed into cDNA, the sequencing template. Using immunoSEQ multiplex PCR, the repertoire was profiled, and TCRdb retains in-frame clones only, with some absent. The table lists fewer than 150,000 clones, around 54% of them singletons. This specimen consisted of CD4+ T cells sorted from blood, obtained at week 24, from a patient treated with tofacitinib. These receptors all stem from a human donor with alopecia areata.

The chain joins TRBV29-1 to TRBJ1-4, with a possible D match to TRBD1 (5 bases). This CDR3 has 12 amino acids. V was shortened by 4 bases and J by 8 bases, with 11 bases between the two germline ends. Germline-derived CDR1 and CDR2 are SQVTM and ANQGSEA. The CDR3 region is CSVVGVSEKLFF. The CDR3 bases are TGCAGCGTTGTGGGGGTATCGGAAAAACTGTTTTTT.

The rearrangement links TRBV7-9 to TRBJ2-1; 8 bases match TRBD2. Trimming at V came to 6 bases and at J to 7 bases, leaving 11 bases not matched to a gene. The CDR3 runs 15 residues. Germline V gene sequence: CDR1 SEHNR, CDR2 FQNEAQ (reference sequence). The CDR3 DNA reads TGTGCCAGCAGGCATTCCGGGACTAGTCCTAATGAGCAGTTCTTC. Protein: CASRHSGTSPNEQFF.

This sequence joins TRBV6-6 and TRBJ1-5; 7 bases line up with TRBD1. CDR3 length: 14 residues. Germline lookup yields CDR1 MNHNY and CDR2 SVGAGI (reference sequence). V shed 7 bases and J 1 base; nucleotides not matched to a gene: 4. The CDR3 here is CASNLGQSNQPQHF. The CDR3 DNA follows: TGTGCCAGCAACCTGGGACAGAGCAATCAGCCCCAGCATTTT.

The V and J genes are TRBV30 and TRBJ1-2; D possibly corresponds to TRBD1 (5 bases). The CDR3 has 15 residues. Germline V gene data show CDR1 as GTSNPN and CDR2 as SVGIG (reference sequence). Trimming took 5 bases from V and 4 from J, leaving 20 bases between them. The CDR3 region is CAWVNSGRPSYGYTF. The CDR3 DNA reads TGTGCCTGGGTTAACTCGGGACGGCCGAGCTATGGCTACACCTTC.

This clone was picked up a small number of times. V and J are TRBV6-4 and TRBJ2-3, with 7 bases matching TRBD2. Germline trimming cut 9 bases from V and 4 bases from J; bases unmatched to any gene: 13. The germline gives CDR1 MRHNA, CDR2 SNTAGT. This CDR3 comprises 15 residues. The CDR3 DNA sequence: TGTGCCAGTTCCATGGGGGGGATTACCCCAGATACGCAGTATTTT. It translates to CASSMGGITPDTQYF.

This clone was found a few times. This sequence joins TRBV5-6 and TRBJ2-5, with 8 nucleotides matching TRBD2. This CDR3 is built from 15 residues. The germline V gene encodes CDR1 SGHDT and CDR2 YYEEEE. J gave up 5 bases and V 3 bases, and 9 bases lay outside the gene matches. CDR3 protein: CASSSKPTSVETQYF. The CDR3 DNA reads as TGTGCCAGCAGCTCCAAACCGACTAGCGTGGAGACCCAGTACTTC.

The chain combines TRBV2 with TRBJ1-1; a weak D match, TRBD1 (6 bases). Per the germline V gene, CDR1 is SNHLY and CDR2 is FYNNEI. Trimming left V 7 bases short and J 0 bases short, with 18 bases between. This CDR3 comprises 16 residues. The CDR3: CASKPPGAKMNTEAFF. The CDR3 bases are TGTGCCAGCAAGCCTCCGGGGGCCAAAATGAACACTGAAGCTTTCTTT. Supplemented by reference TRBV2 and TRBJ1-1, the full variable domain reads EPEVTQTPSHQVTQMGQEVILRCVPISNHLYFYWYRQILGQKVEFLVSFYNNEISEKSEIFDDQFSVERPDGSNFTLKIRSTKLEDSAMYFCASKPPGAKMNTEAFFGQGTRLTVV.

This clone was seen at least ten times. V and J are TRBV19 and TRBJ2-3; D gene ambiguous. Trimming removed 5 bases from V and 3 bases from J, with 9 bases in between. The CDR3 loop spans 13 amino acids. The germline gives CDR1 LNHDA, CDR2 SQIVND (reference sequence). The CDR3 nucleotides read TGTGCCAGTAGTGTCGGGCCGACAGATACGCAGTATTTT. Encoded protein: CASSVGPTDTQYF.